This T cell receptor (beta chain) was obtained from a study of T-cell memory formation after mild COVID-19. The wider study: In these data, TCR clusters were largely donor specific.

One entry per CDR3 protein, called by TCRdb with MiXCR from the 5' RACE reads. The sample includes 110,000 or so distinct CDR3 sequences, roughly 20% seen only once; the top ten take about 42%. Study-level points and caveats: Contracting CD4+ clones were located mainly in CM and EM, and CD8+ clones in EMRA. Contracting clones, day 15 to 85, had balanced CD4/CD8, and later expanders favored CD4+. The study detected some responding clones in pre-infection memory, suggesting cross-reactive memory joined.

The table lists this clonotype with many counts. What it recognizes is unknown. Germline CDR1 is MNHEY and CDR2 is SVGAGI. The V and J ends lost 5 bases and 3 bases respectively, with 8 bases between them. CDR3 length: 12 residues. The rearrangement uses TRBV6-5 and TRBJ2-7; unclear D gene. The sample was PBMCs or a T cell subset sorted from them (not recorded which). This TCR was recovered from a man aged 18 to 29 who had mild COVID-19 (a few samples of this study predate the infection). Cell type and time point are not known. CDR3 protein: CASSGLRYEQYF. The CDR3 bases are TGTGCCAGCAGTGGATTGCGCTACGAGCAGTACTTC.